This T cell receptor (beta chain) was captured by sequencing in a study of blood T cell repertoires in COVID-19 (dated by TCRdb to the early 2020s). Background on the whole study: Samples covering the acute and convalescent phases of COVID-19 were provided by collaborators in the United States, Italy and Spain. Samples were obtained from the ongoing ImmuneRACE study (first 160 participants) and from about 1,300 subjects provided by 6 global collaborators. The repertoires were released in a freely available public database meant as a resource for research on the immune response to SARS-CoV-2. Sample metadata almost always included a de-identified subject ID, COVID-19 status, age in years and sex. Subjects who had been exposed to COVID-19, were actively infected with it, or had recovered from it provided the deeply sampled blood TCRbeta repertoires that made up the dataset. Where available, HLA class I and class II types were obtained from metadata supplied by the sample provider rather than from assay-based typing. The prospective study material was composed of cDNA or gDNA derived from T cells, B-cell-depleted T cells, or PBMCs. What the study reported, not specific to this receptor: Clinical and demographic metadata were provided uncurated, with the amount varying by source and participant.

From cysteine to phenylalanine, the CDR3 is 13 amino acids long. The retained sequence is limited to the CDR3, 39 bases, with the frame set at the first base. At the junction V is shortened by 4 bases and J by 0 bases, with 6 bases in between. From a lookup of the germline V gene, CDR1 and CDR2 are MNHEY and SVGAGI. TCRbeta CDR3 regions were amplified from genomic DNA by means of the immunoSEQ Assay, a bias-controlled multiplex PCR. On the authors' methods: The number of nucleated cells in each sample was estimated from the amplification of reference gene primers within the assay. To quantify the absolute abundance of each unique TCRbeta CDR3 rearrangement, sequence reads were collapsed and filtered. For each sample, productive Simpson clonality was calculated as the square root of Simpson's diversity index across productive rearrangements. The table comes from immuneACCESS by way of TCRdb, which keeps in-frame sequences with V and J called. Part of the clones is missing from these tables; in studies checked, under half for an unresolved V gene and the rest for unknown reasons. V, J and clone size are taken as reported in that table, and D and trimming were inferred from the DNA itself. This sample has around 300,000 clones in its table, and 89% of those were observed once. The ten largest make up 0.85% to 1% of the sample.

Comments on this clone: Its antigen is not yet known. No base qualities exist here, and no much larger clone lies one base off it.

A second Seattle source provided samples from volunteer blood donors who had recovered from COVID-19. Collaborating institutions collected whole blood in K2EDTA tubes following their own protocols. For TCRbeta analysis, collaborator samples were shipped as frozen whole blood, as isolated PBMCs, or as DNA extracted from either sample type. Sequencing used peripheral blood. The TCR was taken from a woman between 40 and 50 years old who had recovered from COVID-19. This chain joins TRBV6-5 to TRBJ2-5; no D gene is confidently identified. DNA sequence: TGTGCCAGCAGTTTTACAAACCAAGAGACCCAGTACTTC. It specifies CASSFTNQETQYF.